The text below deals with one T cell receptor (beta chain). CDR3 length equals 16 residues. V shed 4 bases, J shed 3 bases, and the junction held 9 bases outside the gene matches. The germline V gene encodes CDR1 SGHNT and CDR2 YENEEA. This specimen comes from a study of blood T cell repertoires in COVID-19. In the original workflow: Reference gene primer amplification gave estimated nucleated cell counts. Assay used: immunoSEQ multiplex PCR; TCRdb lists only in-frame clones, some missing. The V and J calls and the clone size are those of that table, but D and trimming were determined from the DNA. The table lists just under 65,000 clones, approximately 86% of them singletons.

This clonotype was sampled from a man aged 35 to 55 with acute or convalescent COVID-19. Specimen: peripheral blood. This chain uses TRBV11-3 with TRBJ2-5; TRBD1 agrees at 9 bases. The CDR3 DNA reads TGTGCCAGCAGCTCAGGGGTCCGGGACAGGGAAGAGACCCAGTACTTC. Residues: CASSSGVRDREETQYF. The entire variable domain, with the rest obtained from reference TRBV11-3 and TRBJ2-5, is as follows: EAGVVQSPRYKIIEKKQPVAFWCNPISGHNTLYWYLQNLGQGPELLIRYENEEAVDDSQLPKDRFSAERLKGVDSTLKIQPAELGDSAVYLCASSSGVRDREETQYFGPGTRLLVL.